This section outlines one T cell receptor (beta chain) sequence together with its context. CDR3 size: 15 residues. The V gene's germline CDR1 is SGHNT and CDR2 YENEEA. V dropped 5 bases and J dropped 4 bases, with 17 bases sitting between them. The source of the sample is a study of T cells after somatic rescue of genetic block. The table came from immunoSEQ multiplex PCR; TCRdb's copy has only in-frame clones and leaves some out. The sample yields 110,000 or so clones, 85% to 95% seen once. V usage is TRBV11-3 and J usage is TRBJ1-2; D possibly corresponds to TRBD1 (6 bases). The source material was peripheral blood mononuclear cells (PBMCs). This clonotype originated in a young woman. The CDR3 here is CASSPHGDRRYGYTF. The DNA for the CDR3 is TGTGCCAGCAGCCCCCACGGAGACAGGCGCTATGGCTACACCTTC.